This T cell receptor (beta chain) was identified during a study of graft-versus-host responses after intestinal transplantation. Study-wide background: Anti-thymocyte globulin served as induction for all recipients, who then took tacrolimus and steroids for approximately three years.

Germline lookup yields CDR1 SGHVS and CDR2 FNYEAQ. V lost 4 bases to trimming and J lost 3 bases; unmatched junction nucleotides: 7. CDR3 size: 15 residues. Clones were read by immunoSEQ multiplex PCR, and TCRdb kept only the in-frame ones, dropping some. The sample holds roughly 10,000 clones; around 94% are singletons and the top ten take 2% to 2.5%. The sequence was collected from a human patient who received an intestinal transplant, so some T cells may come from the graft donor. The sample here was PBMCs, taken 8 days after intestinal transplant. The V and J genes are TRBV7-6 and TRBJ2-7, with 9 bases identical to TRBD1. In DNA form, the CDR3 reads TGTGCCAGCAGCTCGGGACAGGGACAAAACTACGAGCAGTACTTC. Translated, it gives CASSSGQGQNYEQYF.